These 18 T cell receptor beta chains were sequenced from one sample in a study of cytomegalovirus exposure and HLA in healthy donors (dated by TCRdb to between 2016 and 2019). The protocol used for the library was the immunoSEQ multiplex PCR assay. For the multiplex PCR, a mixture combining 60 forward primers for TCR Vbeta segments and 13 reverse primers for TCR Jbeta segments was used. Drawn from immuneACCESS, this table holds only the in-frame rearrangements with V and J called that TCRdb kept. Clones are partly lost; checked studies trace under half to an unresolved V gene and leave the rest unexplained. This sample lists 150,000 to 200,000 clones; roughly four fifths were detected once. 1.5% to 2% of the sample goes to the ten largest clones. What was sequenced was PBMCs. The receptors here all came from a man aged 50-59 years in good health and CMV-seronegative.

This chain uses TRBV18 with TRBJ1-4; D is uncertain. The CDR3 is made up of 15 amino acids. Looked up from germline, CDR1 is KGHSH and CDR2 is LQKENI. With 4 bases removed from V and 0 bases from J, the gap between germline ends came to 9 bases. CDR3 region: CASSRSIATNEKLFF. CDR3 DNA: TGTGCCAGCTCACGATCGATAGCAACTAATGAAAAACTGTTTTTT.

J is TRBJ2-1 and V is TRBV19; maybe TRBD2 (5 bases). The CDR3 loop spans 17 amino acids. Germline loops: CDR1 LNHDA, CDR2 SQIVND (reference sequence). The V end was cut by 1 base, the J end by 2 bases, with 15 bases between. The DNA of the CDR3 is TGTGCCAGTAGTATAGGATTCAGGAGCGGAGCCTACAATGAGCAGTTCTTC. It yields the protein CASSIGFRSGAYNEQFF.

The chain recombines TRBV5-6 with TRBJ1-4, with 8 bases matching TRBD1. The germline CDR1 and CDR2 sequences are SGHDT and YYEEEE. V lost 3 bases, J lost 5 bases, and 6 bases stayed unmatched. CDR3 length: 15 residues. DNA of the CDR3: TGTGCCAGCAGCTGGCCAGGGGGCGGAAATGAAAAACTGTTTTTT. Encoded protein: CASSWPGGGNEKLFF.

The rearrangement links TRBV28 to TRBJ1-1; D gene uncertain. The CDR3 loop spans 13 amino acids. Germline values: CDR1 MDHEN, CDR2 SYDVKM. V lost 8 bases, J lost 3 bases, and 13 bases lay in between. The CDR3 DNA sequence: TGTGCCAGCGGACTCCGCCGGGACACTGAAGCTTTCTTT. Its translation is CASGLRRDTEAFF.

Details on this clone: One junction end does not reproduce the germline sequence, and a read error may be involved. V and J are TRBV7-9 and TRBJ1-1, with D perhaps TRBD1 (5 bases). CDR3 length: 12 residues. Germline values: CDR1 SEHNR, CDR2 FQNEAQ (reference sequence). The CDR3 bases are TGTTCCAGCAGCTTAGTGACAGTTGAAGCTTTCTTT. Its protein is CSSSLVTVEAFF. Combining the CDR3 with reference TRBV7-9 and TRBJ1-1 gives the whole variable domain DTGVSQNPRHKITKRGQNVTFRCDPISEHNRLYWYRQTLGQGPEFLTYFQNEAQLEKSRLLSDRFSAERPKGSFSTLEIQRTEQGDSAMYLCSSSLVTVEAFFGQGTRLTVV.

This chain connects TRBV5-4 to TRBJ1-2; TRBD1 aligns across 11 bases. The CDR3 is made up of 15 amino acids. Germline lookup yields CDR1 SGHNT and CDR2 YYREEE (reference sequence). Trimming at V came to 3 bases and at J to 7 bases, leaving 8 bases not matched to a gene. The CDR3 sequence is CASSSDRGPLGGYTF. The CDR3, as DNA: TGTGCCAGCAGCTCGGACAGGGGGCCTTTGGGTGGCTACACCTTC.

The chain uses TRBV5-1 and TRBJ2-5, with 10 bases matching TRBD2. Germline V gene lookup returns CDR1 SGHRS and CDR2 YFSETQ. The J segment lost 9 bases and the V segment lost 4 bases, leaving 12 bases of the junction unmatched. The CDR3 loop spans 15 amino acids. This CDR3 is CASSQARTSGPPQYF. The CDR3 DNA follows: TGCGCCAGCAGCCAGGCTCGGACTAGCGGTCCCCCCCAGTACTTC.

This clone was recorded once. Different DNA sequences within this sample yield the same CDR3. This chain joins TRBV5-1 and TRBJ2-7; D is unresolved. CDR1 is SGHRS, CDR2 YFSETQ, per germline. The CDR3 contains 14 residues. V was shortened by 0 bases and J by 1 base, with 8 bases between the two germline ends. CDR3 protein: CASSLVTGSYEQYF. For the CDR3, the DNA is TGCGCCAGCAGCTTGGTGACGGGTTCCTACGAGCAGTACTTC.

The CDR3 loop is CASSLEGQSYGYTF. The CDR3 DNA is TGTGCCAGCAGCTTGGAGGGACAGAGTTATGGCTACACCTTC. The V and J genes are TRBV7-2 and TRBJ1-2, with 7 bases lining up with TRBD1. V shed 3 bases, J shed 5 bases, and the junction held 6 bases outside the gene matches. The CDR3 has 14 residues. The germline CDR1 and CDR2 sequences are SGHTA and FQGNSA.

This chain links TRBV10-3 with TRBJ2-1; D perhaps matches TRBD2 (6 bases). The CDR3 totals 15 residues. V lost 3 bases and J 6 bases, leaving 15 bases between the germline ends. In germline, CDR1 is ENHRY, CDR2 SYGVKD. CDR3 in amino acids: CAISDRGEVGNEQFF. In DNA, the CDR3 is TGTGCCATCAGTGATAGAGGGGAGGTGGGCAATGAGCAGTTCTTC.

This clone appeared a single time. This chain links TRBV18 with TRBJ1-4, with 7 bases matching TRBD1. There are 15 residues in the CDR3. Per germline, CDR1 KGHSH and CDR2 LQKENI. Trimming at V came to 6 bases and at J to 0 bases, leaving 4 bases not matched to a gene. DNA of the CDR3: TGTGCCAGCTCGCGAGGACAGGCAACTAATGAAAAACTGTTTTTT. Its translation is CASSRGQATNEKLFF.

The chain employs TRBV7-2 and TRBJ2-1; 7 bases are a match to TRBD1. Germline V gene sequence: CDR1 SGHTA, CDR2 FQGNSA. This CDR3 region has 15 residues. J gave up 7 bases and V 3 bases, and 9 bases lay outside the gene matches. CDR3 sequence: CASSFDRAPANEQFF. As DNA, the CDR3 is TGTGCCAGCAGCTTCGACAGGGCCCCGGCAAATGAGCAGTTCTTC.

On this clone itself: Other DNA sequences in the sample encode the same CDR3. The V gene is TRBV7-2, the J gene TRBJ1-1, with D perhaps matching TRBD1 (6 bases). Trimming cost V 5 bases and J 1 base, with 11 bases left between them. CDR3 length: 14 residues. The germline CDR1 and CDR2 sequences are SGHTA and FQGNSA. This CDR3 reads CASSLIRGNTEAFF. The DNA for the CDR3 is TGTGCCAGCAGCCTGATCAGGGGGAACACTGAAGCTTTCTTT.

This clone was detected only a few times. The CDR3 sequence is CASSQGHRENYGYTF. CDR3 DNA sequence: TGCGCCAGCAGCCAAGGGCACAGGGAAAACTATGGCTACACCTTC. V gene TRBV4-1 combines with J gene TRBJ1-2; D is perhaps TRBD1 (6 bases). Trimming shortened V by 1 base and J by 2 bases, and 11 bases separated the two germline ends. In germline, CDR1 is MGHRA, CDR2 YSYEKL. CDR3 length equals 15 residues.

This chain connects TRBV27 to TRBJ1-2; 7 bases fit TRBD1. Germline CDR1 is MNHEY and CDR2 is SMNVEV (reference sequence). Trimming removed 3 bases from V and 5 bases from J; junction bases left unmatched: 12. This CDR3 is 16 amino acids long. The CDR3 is CASSLDRTRLIYGYTF. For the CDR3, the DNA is TGTGCCAGCAGTTTGGACAGGACGAGGCTTATTTATGGCTACACCTTC.

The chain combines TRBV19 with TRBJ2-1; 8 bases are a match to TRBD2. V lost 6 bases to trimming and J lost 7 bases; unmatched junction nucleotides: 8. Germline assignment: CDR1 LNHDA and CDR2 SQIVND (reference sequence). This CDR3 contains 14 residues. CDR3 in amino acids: CASSRSGRSNEQFF. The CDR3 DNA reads TGTGCCAGTAGCCGCAGCGGGAGAAGTAATGAGCAGTTCTTC.

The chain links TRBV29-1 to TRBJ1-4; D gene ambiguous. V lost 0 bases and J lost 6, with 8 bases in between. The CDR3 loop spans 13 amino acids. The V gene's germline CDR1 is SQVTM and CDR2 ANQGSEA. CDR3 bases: TGCAGCGTTGAAGAAACGGCGGATGAAAAACTGTTTTTT. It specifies CSVEETADEKLFF.

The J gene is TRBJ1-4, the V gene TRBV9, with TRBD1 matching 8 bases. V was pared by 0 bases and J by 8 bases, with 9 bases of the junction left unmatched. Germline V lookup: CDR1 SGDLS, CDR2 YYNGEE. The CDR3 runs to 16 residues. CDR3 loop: CASSVGPGQGGEKLFF. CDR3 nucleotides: TGTGCCAGCAGCGTAGGGCCCGGACAGGGCGGAGAAAAACTGTTTTTT. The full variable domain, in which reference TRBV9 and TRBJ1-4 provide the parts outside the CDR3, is DSGVTQTPKHLITATGQRVTLRCSPRSGDLSVYWYQQSLDQGLQFLIQYYNGEERAKGNILERFSAQQFPDLHSELNLSSLELGDSALYFCASSVGPGQGGEKLFFGSGTQLSVL.